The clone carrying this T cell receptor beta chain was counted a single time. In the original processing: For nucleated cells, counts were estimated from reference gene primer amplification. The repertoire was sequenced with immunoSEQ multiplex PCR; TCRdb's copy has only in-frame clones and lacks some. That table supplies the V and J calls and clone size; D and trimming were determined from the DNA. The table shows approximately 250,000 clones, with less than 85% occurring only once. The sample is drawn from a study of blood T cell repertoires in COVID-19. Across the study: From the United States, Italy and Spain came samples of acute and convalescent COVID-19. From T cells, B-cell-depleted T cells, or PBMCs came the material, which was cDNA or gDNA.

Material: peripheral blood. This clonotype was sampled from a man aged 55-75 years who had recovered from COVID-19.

The DNA for the CDR3 is TGTGCCAGCAGCCAGGAACTAGCGAGGGAGCAGTTCTTC. Translation gives CASSQELAREQFF. The V call is TRBV4-2, the J call TRBJ2-1; 7 nucleotides match TRBD2. V shed 3 bases, J shed 10 bases, and the junction held 6 bases outside the gene matches. The CDR3 has 13 residues. From germline, CDR1 is LGHNA and CDR2 YNFKEQ.